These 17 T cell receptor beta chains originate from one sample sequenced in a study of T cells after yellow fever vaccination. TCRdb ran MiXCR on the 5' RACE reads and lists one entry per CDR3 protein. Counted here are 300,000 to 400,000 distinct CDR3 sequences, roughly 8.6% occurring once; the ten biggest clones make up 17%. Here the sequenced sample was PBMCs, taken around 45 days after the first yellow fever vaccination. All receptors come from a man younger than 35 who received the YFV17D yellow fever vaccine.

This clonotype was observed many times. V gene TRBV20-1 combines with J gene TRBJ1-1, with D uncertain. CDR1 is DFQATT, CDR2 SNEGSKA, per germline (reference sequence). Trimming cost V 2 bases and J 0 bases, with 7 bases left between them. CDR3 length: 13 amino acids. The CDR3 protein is CSARTHMNTEAFF. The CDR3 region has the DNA TGCAGTGCTAGAACACACATGAACACTGAAGCTTTCTTT.

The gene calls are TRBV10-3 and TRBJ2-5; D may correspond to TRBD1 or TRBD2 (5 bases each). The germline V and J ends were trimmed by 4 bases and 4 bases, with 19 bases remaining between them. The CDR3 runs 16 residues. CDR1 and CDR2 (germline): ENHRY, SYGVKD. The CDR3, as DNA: TGTGCCATCAGTGCGGGGAGAGGGGCTGGGGGAGAGACCCAGTACTTC. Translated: CAISAGRGAGGETQYF.

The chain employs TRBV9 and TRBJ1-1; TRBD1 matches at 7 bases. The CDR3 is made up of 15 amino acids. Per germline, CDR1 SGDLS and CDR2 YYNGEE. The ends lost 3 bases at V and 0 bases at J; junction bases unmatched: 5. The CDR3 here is CASSARQGMNTEAFF. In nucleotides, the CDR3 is TGTGCCAGCAGCGCTAGACAGGGAATGAACACTGAAGCTTTCTTT.

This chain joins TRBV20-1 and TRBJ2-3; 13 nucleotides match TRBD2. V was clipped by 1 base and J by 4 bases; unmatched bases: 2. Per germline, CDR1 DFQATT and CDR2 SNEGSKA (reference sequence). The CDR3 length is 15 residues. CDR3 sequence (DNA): TGCAGTGCTAGAGTAACTAGCGGGGGGGCAGATACGCAGTATTTT. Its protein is CSARVTSGGADTQYF.

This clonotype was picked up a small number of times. CDR3 protein: CASSLESFTEAFF. The CDR3 DNA follows: TGTGCCAGCAGTTTAGAGTCGTTCACTGAAGCTTTCTTT. This chain uses TRBV12-3 or TRBV12-4 with TRBJ1-1; D remains unclear. The CDR3 covers 13 residues. V was trimmed by 1 base and J by 4 bases, leaving 7 bases between them.

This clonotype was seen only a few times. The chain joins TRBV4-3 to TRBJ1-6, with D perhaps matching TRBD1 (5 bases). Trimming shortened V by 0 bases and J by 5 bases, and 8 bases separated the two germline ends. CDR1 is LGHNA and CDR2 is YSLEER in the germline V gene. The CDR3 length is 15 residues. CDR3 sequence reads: CASSQEGGDNSPLHF. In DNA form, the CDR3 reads TGCGCCAGCAGCCAAGAGGGAGGGGATAATTCACCCCTCCACTTT.

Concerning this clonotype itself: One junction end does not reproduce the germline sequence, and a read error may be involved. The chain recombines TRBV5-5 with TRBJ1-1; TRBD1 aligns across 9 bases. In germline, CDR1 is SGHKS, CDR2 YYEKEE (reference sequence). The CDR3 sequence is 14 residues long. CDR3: CASRTGTGNTVAFF. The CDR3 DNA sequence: TGTGCCAGCAGGACCGGGACAGGGAACACTGTAGCTTTCTTT.

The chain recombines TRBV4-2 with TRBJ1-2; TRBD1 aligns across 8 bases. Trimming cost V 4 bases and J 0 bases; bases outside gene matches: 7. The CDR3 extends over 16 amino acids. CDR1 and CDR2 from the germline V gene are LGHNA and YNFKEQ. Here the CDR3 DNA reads TGTGCCAGCAGCCTACCTACAGGGGGAACTAACTATGGCTACACCTTC. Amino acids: CASSLPTGGTNYGYTF.

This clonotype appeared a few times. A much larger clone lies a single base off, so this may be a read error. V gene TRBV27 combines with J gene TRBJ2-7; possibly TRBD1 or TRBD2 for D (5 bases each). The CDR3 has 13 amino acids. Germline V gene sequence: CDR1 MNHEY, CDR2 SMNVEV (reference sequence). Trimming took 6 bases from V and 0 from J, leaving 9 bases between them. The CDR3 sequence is CASSWGTSYEQYF. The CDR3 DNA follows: TGTGCCAGCAGCTGGGGGACCTCCTACGAGCAGTACTTC.

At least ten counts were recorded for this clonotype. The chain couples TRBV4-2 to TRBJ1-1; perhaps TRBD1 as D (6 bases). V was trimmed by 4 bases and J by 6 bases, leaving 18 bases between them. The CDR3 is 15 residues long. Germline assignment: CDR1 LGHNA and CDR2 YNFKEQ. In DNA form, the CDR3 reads TGTGCCAGCAGCCCCGGAAGTGCAGGGGAGGCTGAAGCTTTCTTT. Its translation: CASSPGSAGEAEAFF.

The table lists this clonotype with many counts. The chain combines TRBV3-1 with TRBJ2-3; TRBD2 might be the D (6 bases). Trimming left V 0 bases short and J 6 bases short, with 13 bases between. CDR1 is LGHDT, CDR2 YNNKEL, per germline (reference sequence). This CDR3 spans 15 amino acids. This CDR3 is CASSQESGLGDTQYF. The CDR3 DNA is TGTGCCAGCAGCCAAGAGAGCGGGTTGGGGGATACGCAGTATTTT.

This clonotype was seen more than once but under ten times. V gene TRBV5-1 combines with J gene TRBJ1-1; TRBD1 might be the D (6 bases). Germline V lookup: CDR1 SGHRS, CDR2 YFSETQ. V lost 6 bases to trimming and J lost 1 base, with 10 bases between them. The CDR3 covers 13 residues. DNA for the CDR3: TGCGCCAGCACGGACAGCCAGAACACTGAAGCTTTCTTT. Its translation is CASTDSQNTEAFF.

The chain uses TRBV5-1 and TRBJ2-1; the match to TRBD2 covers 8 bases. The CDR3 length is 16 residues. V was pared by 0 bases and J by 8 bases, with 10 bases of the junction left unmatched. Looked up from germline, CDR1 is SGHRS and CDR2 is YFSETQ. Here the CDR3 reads CASSLAGRGGMDEQFF. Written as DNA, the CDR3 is TGCGCCAGCAGCTTGGCCGGCCGGGGGGGGATGGATGAGCAGTTCTTC.

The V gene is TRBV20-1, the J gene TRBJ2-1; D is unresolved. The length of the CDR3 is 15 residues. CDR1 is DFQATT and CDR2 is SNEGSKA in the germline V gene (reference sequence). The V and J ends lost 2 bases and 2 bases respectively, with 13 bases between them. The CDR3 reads CSARSRDKPYNEQFF. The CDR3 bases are TGCAGTGCTAGAAGTCGCGACAAACCCTACAATGAGCAGTTCTTC.

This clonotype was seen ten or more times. The CDR3, as DNA: TGCGCCAGCAGCTTGGCGGGGACGTGGAATGAGCAGTTCTTC. Translation gives CASSLAGTWNEQFF. This sequence joins TRBV5-1 and TRBJ2-1; D could derive from TRBD1 or TRBD2 (5 bases each). CDR3 length equals 14 residues. Trimming pared 0 bases from V and 7 bases from J, leaving 11 bases between. Germline CDR1 is SGHRS and CDR2 is YFSETQ.

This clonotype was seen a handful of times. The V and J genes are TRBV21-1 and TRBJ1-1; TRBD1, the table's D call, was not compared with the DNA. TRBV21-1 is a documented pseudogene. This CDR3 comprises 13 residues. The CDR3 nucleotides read TGTGCCAAAACCAGGGGATCCTACACTGAAGCTTTCTTT. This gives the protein CAKTRGSYTEAFF.

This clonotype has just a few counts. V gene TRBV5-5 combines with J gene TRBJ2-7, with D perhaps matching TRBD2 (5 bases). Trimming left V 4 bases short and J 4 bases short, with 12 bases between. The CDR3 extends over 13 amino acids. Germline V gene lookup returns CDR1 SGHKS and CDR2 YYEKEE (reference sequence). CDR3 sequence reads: CASSTREWYEQYV. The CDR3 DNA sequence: TGTGCCAGCAGCACTAGGGAGTGGTACGAGCAGTACGTC.